What follows are 26 T cell receptor beta chains derived from one specimen sequenced in a study of T cells in tuberculosis. Profiled with immunoSEQ multiplex PCR; TCRdb holds only in-frame clones, not every one. The sample holds roughly 35,000 clones, roughly nine tenths seen once. Sequencing was done on a sample of PBMCs. All receptors come from a donor aged 10-29 years with latent tuberculosis or without tuberculosis infection.

The chain is built from TRBV7-9 and TRBJ2-1, with 13 bases matching TRBD2. Unmatched junction bases numbered 7, after V lost 4 bases and J lost 4 bases. Germline V CDR1 and CDR2: SEHNR, FQNEAQ (reference sequence). The CDR3 totals 17 residues. CDR3 protein: CASSWTSGGTGYNEQFF. CDR3 nucleotide sequence: TGTGCCAGCAGCTGGACTAGCGGGGGTACTGGATACAATGAGCAGTTCTTC. The full variable domain, with the rest looked up from reference TRBV7-9 and TRBJ2-1, is DTGVSQNPRHKITKRGQNVTFRCDPISEHNRLYWYRQTLGQGPEFLTYFQNEAQLEKSRLLSDRFSAERPKGSFSTLEIQRTEQGDSAMYLCASSWTSGGTGYNEQFFGPGTRLTVL.

The J gene is TRBJ1-2, the V gene TRBV29-1; TRBD1 aligns across 7 bases. Germline V gene data show CDR1 as SQVTM and CDR2 as ANQGSEA. The CDR3 is 12 residues long. V trimming: 0 bases; J trimming: 7 bases; junction bases outside the gene matches: 2. This chain's CDR3 is CSVEDPGGGYTF. The DNA of the CDR3 is TGCAGCGTTGAAGACCCAGGGGGTGGCTACACCTTC.

The V and J genes are TRBV19 and TRBJ2-1; D remains unclear. The CDR3 has 13 amino acids. CDR1 and CDR2 (germline): LNHDA, SQIVND (reference sequence). The V gene lost 3 bases and the J gene lost 5 bases, with 8 bases spanning the gap. CDR3 nucleotides: TGTGCCAGTAGTATGCAGTTGGACAATGAGCAGTTCTTC. Its protein product is CASSMQLDNEQFF.

This chain links TRBV27 with TRBJ1-5; D gene uncertain. The ends were cut back, 6 bases at V and 2 bases at J, with 14 bases in the middle. The CDR3 spans 15 residues. CDR1 and CDR2 (germline): MNHEY, SMNVEV (reference sequence). In nucleotides, the CDR3 is TGTGCCAGCAGCCGCACTCCCTTTGGCAATCAGCCCCAGCATTTT. It yields the protein CASSRTPFGNQPQHF.

This chain joins TRBV7-9 and TRBJ1-2; D gene unclear. Germline V CDR1 and CDR2: SEHNR, FQNEAQ (reference sequence). The CDR3 runs to 13 residues. The V end was cut by 1 base, the J end by 6 bases, with 9 bases between. The CDR3 is CASSLGAANGYTF. CDR3 bases: TGTGCCAGCAGCTTAGGGGCAGCCAATGGCTACACCTTC.

This chain links TRBV4-3 with TRBJ1-4; no reliable D call. The length of the CDR3 is 15 residues. The V end was cut by 1 base, the J end by 8 bases, with 14 bases between. Germline V gene lookup returns CDR1 LGHNA and CDR2 YSLEER. The CDR3 reads CASSQVAFNGEKLFF. Here the CDR3 DNA reads TGCGCCAGCAGCCAAGTAGCATTCAACGGGGAAAAACTGTTTTTT.

The genes are TRBV7-8 and TRBJ1-3, with 11 nucleotides matching TRBD1. Germline V gene lookup returns CDR1 SGHVS and CDR2 FQNEAQ. With V trimmed by 5 bases and J by 2 bases, 5 bases remained unmatched. The CDR3 has 16 residues. As DNA, the CDR3 is TGTGCCAGCAGCGCTGGACAGGGGGCGGCTGGAAACACCATATATTTT. This sequence encodes CASSAGQGAAGNTIYF.

This clone was observed a single time. The V and J genes are TRBV15 and TRBJ2-3; a possible D gene is TRBD2 (6 bases). The V end was cut by 5 bases, the J end by 4 bases, with 13 bases between. Germline CDR1 is LNHNV and CDR2 is YYDKDF (reference sequence). The CDR3 runs to 14 residues. The CDR3 region is CATSPKLAPDTQYF. The CDR3 DNA follows: TGTGCCACCAGCCCGAAGCTAGCGCCAGATACGCAGTATTTT.

This chain joins TRBV4-1 and TRBJ2-3, with 10 nucleotides matching TRBD2. CDR1 is MGHRA and CDR2 is YSYEKL in the germline V gene. The CDR3 covers 19 residues. The trim removed 0 bases at V and 0 bases at J, leaving 9 bases unmatched. DNA for the CDR3: TGCGCCAGCAGCCAAGAGTATCTAGCGGGGGAGATGAGCACAGATACGCAGTATTTT. This gives the protein CASSQEYLAGEMSTDTQYF.

The chain is built from TRBV2 and TRBJ2-7; perhaps TRBD1 as D (6 bases). Germline V gene lookup returns CDR1 SNHLY and CDR2 FYNNEI. Trimming took off 7 bases at V and 8 bases at J, with 24 bases between the two ends. There are 15 residues in the CDR3. CDR3 coding DNA: TGTGCCAGCATTCAGTCAGGGGCATATTCAGTTAAGCAGTACTTC. Protein product: CASIQSGAYSVKQYF.

V gene TRBV27 combines with J gene TRBJ2-7; 10 bases map to TRBD1. This CDR3 region has 17 residues. From germline, CDR1 is MNHEY and CDR2 SMNVEV (reference sequence). The junction had 12 bases not matched to a gene; V was cut back by 4 bases and J by 3 bases. The CDR3 DNA reads as TGTGCCAGCAGTTCCCCCCAGTCCGGGACAGGGGTCTACGAGCAGTACTTC. Translating gives CASSSPQSGTGVYEQYF.

The chain links TRBV28 to TRBJ2-2, with no clear D. The CDR3 is made up of 18 amino acids. The V gene lost 0 bases and the J gene lost 4 bases, with 18 bases spanning the gap. Germline V lookup: CDR1 MDHEN, CDR2 SYDVKM. CDR3 DNA sequence: TGTGCCAGCAGTTTATGGCCCGGCGGTGAGCTCACCACCGGGGAGCTGTTTTTT. Protein product: CASSLWPGGELTTGELFF.

This chain connects TRBV19 to TRBJ1-1; TRBD1 matches at 7 bases. The V gene end was trimmed by 6 bases and the J gene end by 0 bases; junction bases not matched to a gene: 7. Germline CDR1 LNHDA, CDR2 SQIVND (reference sequence). The CDR3 has 15 amino acids. CDR3 nucleotides: TGTGCCAGTAGAAACCAGGGACAGATGAACACTGAAGCTTTCTTT. Translation: CASRNQGQMNTEAFF.

The V call is TRBV4-3, the J call TRBJ1-6; TRBD1 might be the D (6 bases). Deletions cut 4 bases from V and 7 bases from J, with 11 bases between. CDR1 and CDR2 from the germline V gene are LGHNA and YSLEER. The CDR3 length is 14 residues. CDR3 nucleotide sequence: TGCGCCAGCAGCCGGGGGCCAGTCAATTCACCCCTCCACTTT. The encoded protein is CASSRGPVNSPLHF.

The chain joins TRBV4-3 to TRBJ1-2, with TRBD1 identical over 8 bases. The CDR3 has 13 amino acids. CDR1 is LGHNA, CDR2 YSLEER, per germline. With 6 bases clipped from V and 12 bases from J, the junction kept 12 bases outside the gene matches. CDR3: CASSEALGQGNTF. CDR3 in DNA: TGCGCCAGCAGTGAGGCCCTAGGACAGGGCAACACCTTC.

V and J are TRBV27 and TRBJ2-1; 9 bases agree with TRBD2. CDR3 length: 15 residues. Germline V gives CDR1 MNHEY, CDR2 SMNVEV (reference sequence). The V segment lost 7 bases and the J segment 10 bases; nucleotides outside the gene matches: 14. Here the CDR3 DNA reads TGTGCCAGCAAGGAGGGAAGCGGGGGGCCGGGGGAGCAGTTCTTC. This encodes CASKEGSGGPGEQFF.

V gene TRBV4-2 combines with J gene TRBJ2-3, with 11 positions matching TRBD2. Germline V gene data show CDR1 as LGHNA and CDR2 as YNFKEQ. This CDR3 is 16 amino acids long. J was trimmed by 2 bases and V by 8 bases; bases with no gene match: 9. The CDR3 spells CASRTSSGGTTDTQYF. The CDR3 DNA sequence: TGTGCCAGCCGAACTTCTAGCGGGGGGACCACAGATACGCAGTATTTT.

The chain couples TRBV6-6 to TRBJ2-2; 9 positions match TRBD2. The junction had 6 bases not matched to a gene; V was cut back by 6 bases and J by 1 base. Per the germline V gene, CDR1 is MNHNY and CDR2 is SVGAGI (reference sequence). This CDR3 contains 16 residues. CDR3 loop: CASSPFSGGNTGELFF. Here the CDR3 DNA reads TGTGCCAGCAGCCCCTTTAGCGGGGGGAACACCGGGGAGCTGTTTTTT.

The CDR3 DNA reads TGTGCCAGCAGTTACTCAAGTCAGGGCCCCTACGAGCAGTACTTC. This gives the protein CASSYSSQGPYEQYF. V is TRBV6-5 and J is TRBJ2-7; D is perhaps TRBD1 (5 bases). V was shortened by 0 bases and J by 2 bases, with 11 bases between the two germline ends. The CDR3 totals 15 residues. Per the germline V gene, CDR1 is MNHEY and CDR2 is SVGAGI.

The V call is TRBV7-2, the J call TRBJ1-5; D is uncertain. Germline CDR1 and CDR2: SGHTA and FQGNSA. CDR3 length: 15 residues. Between the trimmed V and J ends, which lost 1 base and 2 bases, there was a span of 9 bases. The CDR3 DNA is TGTGCCAGCAGCTTAGACGGACTAGGCAATCAGCCCCAGCATTTT. Translating gives CASSLDGLGNQPQHF.

The chain uses TRBV4-3 and TRBJ1-2; 8 bases agree with TRBD1. CDR3 size: 13 residues. V shed 1 base and J 6 bases; nucleotides not matched to a gene: 1. Germline CDR1 reads LGHNA; CDR2 reads YSLEER. The CDR3 loop is CASSQVQGDGYTF. The DNA of the CDR3 is TGCGCCAGCAGCCAAGTACAGGGGGATGGCTACACCTTC.

The CDR3 coding sequence is TGTGCCAGCAGCTTAGGGGACAGAACGAATGAGCAGTTCTTC. Translation: CASSLGDRTNEQFF. V usage is TRBV13 and J usage is TRBJ2-1, with a weak D call TRBD1 (6 bases). The CDR3 runs 14 residues. Germline V lookup: CDR1 PRHDT, CDR2 FYEKMQ (reference sequence). Trimming stripped 0 bases from V and 7 bases from J, with 10 bases between.

The chain links TRBV28 to TRBJ2-3; 8 bases agree with TRBD2. This CDR3 has 15 amino acids. Germline CDR1 is MDHEN and CDR2 is SYDVKM. The V gene end was trimmed by 5 bases and the J gene end by 2 bases; junction bases not matched to a gene: 6. As DNA, the CDR3 is TGTGCCAGCAGTCCCCAGCGGGGGCTCACAGATACGCAGTATTTT. The encoded protein is CASSPQRGLTDTQYF.

The chain uses TRBV11-2 and TRBJ2-5; the match to TRBD2 covers 8 bases. After removal of 1 base from V and 4 bases from J, the junction contained 8 bases not matched to a gene. Germline CDR1 SGHAT, CDR2 FQNNGV. CDR3 length: 16 residues. The CDR3 here is CASSLVSVAGRETQYF. The CDR3 DNA is TGTGCCAGCAGCTTAGTATCGGTAGCGGGGAGAGAGACCCAGTACTTC.

V gene TRBV28 combines with J gene TRBJ1-2; weak D call: TRBD1 (5 bases). CDR1 MDHEN and CDR2 SYDVKM come from the germline V gene. The CDR3 extends over 15 amino acids. V was shortened by 3 bases and J by 5 bases, with 16 bases between the two germline ends. CDR3 sequence: CASSFPSGHEYGYTF. Here the CDR3 DNA reads TGTGCCAGCAGTTTCCCCTCCGGACACGAATATGGCTACACCTTC.

The V and J genes are TRBV27 and TRBJ2-2; D is undetermined. CDR3 length equals 15 residues. Between the trimmed V and J ends, which lost 7 bases and 0 bases, there was a span of 12 bases. The V gene's germline CDR1 is MNHEY and CDR2 SMNVEV (reference sequence). For the CDR3, the DNA is TGTGCCAGCACCCTTTCCGGAGCGAACACCGGGGAGCTGTTTTTT. Translating it yields CASTLSGANTGELFF.